This T cell receptor (beta chain) was captured in a study of T cells after yellow fever vaccination. Findings of the study overall: The study noted that FACS-sorted repertoires could contain abundant clonotypes contaminating from the bulk population. Weaker overall was a secondary response that nonetheless peaked faster, on day 5 versus 15.

Comment on this clonotype: Its specificity is not known.

The germline CDR1 and CDR2 sequences are SGDLS and YYNGEE. V shed 4 bases and J 7 bases; nucleotides not matched to a gene: 11. This CDR3 has 15 amino acids. In TCRdb, the 5' RACE reads were re-called with MiXCR into one record per CDR3 protein. Of 300,000 to 450,000 distinct CDR3 sequences listed, around 6.4% are singletons. The input for sequencing was PBMCs, taken 5 days after the yellow fever booster vaccination. This TCR derives from a man younger than 45 who received the YFV17D yellow fever vaccine. This chain connects TRBV9 to TRBJ2-1, with TRBD1 matching 7 bases. CDR3 sequence reads: CASSNRDSVENEQFF. The CDR3 DNA follows: TGTGCCAGCAGCAATCGGGACAGTGTGGAGAATGAGCAGTTCTTC.